Listed here are 7 T cell receptor beta chains from one sample, sequenced in a study of blood T cell repertoires in COVID-19 (dated by TCRdb to 2018 to 2021). Receptor libraries were prepared by the immunoSEQ multiplex PCR assay. As stored in TCRdb, this immuneACCESS dataset retains in-frame rearrangements with V and J assigned. A fraction of the clones does not appear; measured against another copy, unresolved V genes explain less than half of the discrepancy, and the remainder lacks a known reason. The table for this sample lists more than 200,000 clones; approximately 86% of them were counted only once. The leading ten clones occupy nearly 2% of the sample. The source material was peripheral blood. These receptors all come from a man aged 30 to 39 with active or convalescent COVID-19.

V is TRBV6-5 and J is TRBJ2-3; 7 bases align to TRBD2. Germline V gene lookup returns CDR1 MNHEY and CDR2 SVGAGI. This CDR3 is built from 14 residues. V shed 9 bases and J 6 bases; nucleotides not matched to a gene: 12. CDR3 nucleotide sequence: TGTGCCAGTACCTGGGGGGGTGGCGGCGATACGCAGTATTTT. Translating gives CASTWGGGGDTQYF.

The chain employs TRBV4-3 and TRBJ2-7; 11 bases line up with TRBD2. The CDR3 is made up of 14 amino acids. Germline trimming cut 2 bases from V and 3 bases from J; bases unmatched to any gene: 0. CDR1 is LGHNA, CDR2 YSLEER, per germline. The CDR3 sequence: CASSQTSGSYEQYF. In DNA, the CDR3 is TGCGCCAGCAGCCAAACTAGCGGGAGCTACGAGCAGTACTTC.

V usage is TRBV6-6 and J usage is TRBJ2-3; TRBD2 is a possible D gene (5 bases). Germline CDR1 reads MNHNY; CDR2 reads SVGAGI (reference sequence). Deletions cut 5 bases from V and 6 bases from J, with 27 bases between. This CDR3 has 18 residues. CDR3 amino acids: CASSLRLRPANLDDTQYF. CDR3 DNA sequence: TGTGCCAGCAGTCTACGACTACGCCCAGCGAACCTAGATGATACGCAGTATTTT.

The chain recombines TRBV5-1 with TRBJ1-1; 8 nucleotides agree with TRBD1. This CDR3 has 17 residues. Trimming removed 4 bases from V and 4 bases from J; junction bases left unmatched: 15. The V gene's germline CDR1 is SGHRS and CDR2 YFSETQ. The CDR3 region has the DNA TGCGCCAGCAGCCTTGTCCCAGGGGGCGCCGGGACCACTGAAGCTTTCTTT. Encoded protein: CASSLVPGGAGTTEAFF.

The chain uses TRBV2 and TRBJ1-1; 9 bases are a match to TRBD1. The CDR3 has 15 amino acids. In germline, CDR1 is SNHLY, CDR2 FYNNEI. V trimming: 9 bases; J trimming: 7 bases; junction bases outside the gene matches: 15. The CDR3 nucleotides are TGTGCCAGTTCCGGGACAGGGTCACGTTTCGATGAAGCTTTCTTT. Translating it yields CASSGTGSRFDEAFF.

V gene TRBV7-2 combines with J gene TRBJ1-2; D might be TRBD1 (6 bases). Germline V CDR1 and CDR2: SGHTA, FQGNSA. With 2 bases removed from V and 9 bases from J, the gap between germline ends came to 16 bases. The CDR3 extends over 14 amino acids. The DNA for the CDR3 is TGTGCCAGCAGCTTAATGGCTGGGGACAATCGCTACACCTTC. As protein: CASSLMAGDNRYTF.

In this sample, this clone turned up once. CDR3 in amino acids: CASARVANTGELFF. CDR3 nucleotide sequence: TGTGCCAGTGCCAGGGTGGCGAACACCGGGGAGCTGTTTTTT. V and J are TRBV19 and TRBJ2-2; the D gene is possibly TRBD1 (5 bases). Germline V gene lookup returns CDR1 LNHDA and CDR2 SQIVND (reference sequence). The V end was cut by 8 bases, the J end by 0 bases, with 10 bases between. The CDR3 contains 14 residues.